The present entry profiles one T cell receptor beta chain with its context. Its antigen is currently not known. No much larger clone is present one base from it, and per-base qualities are unavailable. The data belong to a study of Ad26.COV2.S vaccination and SARS-CoV-2 variants listed by TCRdb under 2021. As for the study more broadly: Vaccine-arm donors were drawn from COV1001, a multicentre, randomized, double-blind, placebo-controlled phase I-IIa trial of Ad26.COV2.S in healthy adults. Ad26.COV2.S was given intramuscularly at 5x10^10 or 1x10^11 viral particles, as a single shot or as two shots 56 days apart. The specificity and breadth of SARS-CoV-2-reactive T cell receptors after Ad26.COV2.S vaccination were assessed by TCRbeta repertoire sequencing. A total of 32 samples were included in the TCR-sequenced set, comprising some 20 Ad26.COV2.S vaccine recipients, 5 placebo recipients and 8 SARS-CoV-2 convalescent individuals. Participants in the trial were split at random into five groups of five each, receiving low-dose or high-dose Ad26.COV2.S once or twice, or else placebo on both occasions. Investigators remained blinded to trial group allocation during experiments and outcome assessment.

Read against the paper, the sample's treatment or condition label means: some 19 received Ad26.COV2.S at low or high dose, single or two shots; 5 received placebo; per-sample allocation not given. Repertoires of vaccine and placebo recipients were sequenced from samples taken on day 63 after the first injection. In Cohort 1b, about two dozen adults aged 18-55 years were enrolled at a single site in Boston, USA, between 29 July and 7 August 2020. As a vaccine, Ad26.COV2.S was a replication-incompetent adenovirus type 26 vector that expressed a prefusion-stabilized SARS-CoV-2 spike protein derived from the original Wuhan strain. Taken from cysteine to phenylalanine, the CDR3 has 15 residues. The DNA shown is the 45-base CDR3, in frame from base 1. Compared with germline, V lacks 4 bases and J lacks 7 bases; bases without a gene match: 3. CDR1 and CDR2 are read off the germline V gene (reference sequence) as LNHDA and SQIVND.

TCRbeta CDR3 regions were sequenced with the immunoSEQ Assay. After extraction, genomic DNA underwent amplification by bias-controlled multiplex PCR, followed by high-throughput sequencing. In the source study's methods: To quantify the absolute abundance of every unique TCRbeta CDR3 region, sequences were collapsed and filtered. T cell fraction was estimated by normalization of TCRbeta template counts to usable DNA, with usable DNA being measured through amplification of reference genes present in all nucleated cells. Repertoire TCRs were annotated as SARS-CoV-2-specific when V gene, CDR3 amino acid sequence and J gene were exactly matched to a known reactive TCR set. The reference SARS-CoV-2 TCR set came from MIRA and was filtered for enrichment in COVID-19-positive ImmuneCODE repertoires, removing public or cross-reactive TCRs. Drawing on the MIRA antigens, annotated TCRs were analysed further at the level of specific ORF or position within ORF. Breadth was defined as annotated unique rearrangements over total unique productive rearrangements; depth was the summed frequency of those rearrangements. Two-sided Wilcoxon rank-sum tests were used to compare TCR breadth between groups. The immuneACCESS repertoire file appears here via TCRdb, limited to in-frame rearrangements. These files lack a portion of the clones; in checked studies, under half of the deficit traces to unresolved V genes, and the cause of the others is not known. Clonal size and the V and J genes are those of that table, whereas D and trimming came from the DNA. In this sample the table shows some 640,000 clones, about 89% of which occur a single time. The ten largest clones represent approximately 1.5% of the sample.

The full study reports these points: Vaccine and placebo recipients had similar non-spike TCR breadth, a finding consistent with the vaccine containing only spike. Ad26.COV2.S recipients had higher spike-specific TCR breadth than placebo recipients (P = 0.0014). After vaccination, substantial breadth of spike-specific CD8+ and CD4+ T cell responses was reported. The study was not powered for comparison of responses between vaccine doses or regimens. It was noted by the authors that total T cell responses may have been underestimated by the TCR breadth and depth analyses.

The material sequenced was peripheral blood, taken in a trial of Ad26.COV2.S vaccine versus placebo. The receptor was isolated from a person between 18 and 65 years old who received the Ad26.COV2.S COVID-19 vaccine or a placebo. This chain joins TRBV19 to TRBJ2-1, and 14 bases in between align with TRBD2. The DNA reads as follows: TGTGCCAGTAGTACGACTAGCGGGAGGGGGAATGAGCAGTTCTTC. This translates into CASSTTSGRGNEQFF.